Listed here is a single TCR beta chain. No treatment had been given to any patient before thyroid surgery. This record comes from a study of metastatic and nonmetastatic thyroid tumors. On the study more broadly: Repertoires from malignant and benign thyroid patients were compared across blood and tumor or nodule tissue.

Per the study methods: The distant-metastasis classifier for papillary thyroid cancer was built from CDR3 differences across clinicopathological groups. TCRdb re-clonotyped the PCR reads through MiXCR. The V and J calls shown here were made by TCRdb, not taken from the authors' results. The table lists approximately 28,000 clones, approximately 20% of them singletons, with about 22% in the top ten. Germline CDR1 reads SGHTA; CDR2 reads FQGNSA. V was pared by 1 base and J by 9 bases, with 13 bases between. This CDR3 is 14 amino acids long. The clonotype comes from a female donor with papillary thyroid cancer or a benign thyroid nodule (not recorded which). Some clones in this sample may be carry-over from other donors' samples. V gene TRBV7-2 combines with J gene TRBJ2-1, with D unclear. The specimen sequenced was blood. The CDR3 DNA reads as TGTGCCAGCAGCTTAGGGGGAAGCGCCTTTGAGCAGTTCTTC. This codes for CASSLGGSAFEQFF.